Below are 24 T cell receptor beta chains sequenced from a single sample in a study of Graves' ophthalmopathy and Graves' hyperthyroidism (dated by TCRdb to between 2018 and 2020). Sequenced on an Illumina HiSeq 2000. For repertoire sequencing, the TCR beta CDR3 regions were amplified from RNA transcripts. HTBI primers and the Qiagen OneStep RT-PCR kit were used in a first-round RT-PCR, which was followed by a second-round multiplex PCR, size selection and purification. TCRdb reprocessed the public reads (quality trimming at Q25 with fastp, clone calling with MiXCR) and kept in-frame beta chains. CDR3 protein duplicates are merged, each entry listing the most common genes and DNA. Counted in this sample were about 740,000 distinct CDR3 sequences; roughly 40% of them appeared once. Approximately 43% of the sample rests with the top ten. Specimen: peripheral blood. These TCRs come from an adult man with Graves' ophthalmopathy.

CDR3 region: CSVEEGTGLGYTF. As DNA, the CDR3 is TGCAGCGTTGAAGAAGGGACAGGGTTAGGCTACACCTTC. The V gene is TRBV29-1, the J gene TRBJ1-2; the match to TRBD1 covers 9 bases. Germline V lookup: CDR1 SQVTM, CDR2 ANQGSEA. The CDR3 length is 13 residues. V gave up 0 bases and J gave up 8 bases; unmatched junction bases: 4.

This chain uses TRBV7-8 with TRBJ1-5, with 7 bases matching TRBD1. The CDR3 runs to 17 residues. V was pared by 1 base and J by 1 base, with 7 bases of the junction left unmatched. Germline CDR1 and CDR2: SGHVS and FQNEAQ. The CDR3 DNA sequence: TGTGCCAGCAGCTTAGTACACACAGGGGCGAGCAATCAGCCCCAGCATTTT. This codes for CASSLVHTGASNQPQHF.

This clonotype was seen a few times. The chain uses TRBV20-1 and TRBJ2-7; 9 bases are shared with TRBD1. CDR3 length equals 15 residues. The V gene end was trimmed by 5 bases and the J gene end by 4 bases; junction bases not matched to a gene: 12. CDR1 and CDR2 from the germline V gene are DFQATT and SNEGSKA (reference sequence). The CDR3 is CSAYKGTGLLYEQYF. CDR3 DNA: TGCAGTGCTTACAAAGGGACAGGGTTATTGTACGAGCAGTACTTC.

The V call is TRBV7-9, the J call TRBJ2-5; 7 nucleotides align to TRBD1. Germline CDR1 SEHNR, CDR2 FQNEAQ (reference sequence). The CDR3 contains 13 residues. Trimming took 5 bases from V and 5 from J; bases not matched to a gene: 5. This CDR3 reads CASSRTTGETQYF. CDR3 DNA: TGTGCCAGCAGCCGCACGACAGGGGAGACCCAGTACTTC.

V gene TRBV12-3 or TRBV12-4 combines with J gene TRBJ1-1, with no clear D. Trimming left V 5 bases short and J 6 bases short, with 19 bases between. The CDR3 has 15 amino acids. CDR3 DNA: TGTGCCAGCAGTCCTAGGACCCTACCCGTGCCTGAAGCTTTCTTT. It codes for CASSPRTLPVPEAFF.

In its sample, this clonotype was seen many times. The CDR3 DNA reads as TGTGCCACCACCCCAGCGGGAACAACCTACGAGCAGTACTTC. This translates into CATTPAGTTYEQYF. The chain has TRBV24-1 and TRBJ2-7; 7 bases line up with TRBD2. Germline V CDR1 and CDR2: KGHDR, SFDVKD. The CDR3 is 14 amino acids. V gave up 8 bases and J gave up 2 bases; unmatched junction bases: 8.

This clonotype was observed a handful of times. The CDR3 region is CASSVGTATSNEKLFF. The CDR3 nucleotides read TGTGCCAGCAGCGTGGGGACAGCCACCTCCAATGAAAAACTGTTTTTT. The chain couples TRBV7-8 to TRBJ1-4; 7 positions agree with TRBD1. J gave up 5 bases and V 5 bases, and 11 bases lay outside the gene matches. The CDR3 consists of 16 residues. The germline V gene has CDR1 SGHVS and CDR2 FQNEAQ.

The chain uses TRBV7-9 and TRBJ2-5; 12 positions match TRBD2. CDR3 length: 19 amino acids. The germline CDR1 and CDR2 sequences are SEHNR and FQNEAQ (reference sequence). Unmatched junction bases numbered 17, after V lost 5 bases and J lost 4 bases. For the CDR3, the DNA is TGTGCCAGCAGCCCGAGCCCTAGCGGGGGGGCCGGGGTCGGAGAGACCCAGTACTTC. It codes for CASSPSPSGGAGVGETQYF.

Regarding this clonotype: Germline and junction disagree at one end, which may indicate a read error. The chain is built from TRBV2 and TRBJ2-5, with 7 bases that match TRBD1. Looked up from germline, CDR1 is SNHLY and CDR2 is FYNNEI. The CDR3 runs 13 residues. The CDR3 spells CANSWTGQETQYF. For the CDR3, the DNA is TGTGCCAACAGTTGGACAGGACAAGAGACCCAGTACTTC.

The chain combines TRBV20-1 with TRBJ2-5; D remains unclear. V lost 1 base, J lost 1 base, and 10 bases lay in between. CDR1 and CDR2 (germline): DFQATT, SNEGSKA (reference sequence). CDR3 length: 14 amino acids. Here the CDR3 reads CSARVEYIQETQYF. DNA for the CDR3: TGCAGTGCTAGAGTTGAGTATATCCAAGAGACCCAGTACTTC.

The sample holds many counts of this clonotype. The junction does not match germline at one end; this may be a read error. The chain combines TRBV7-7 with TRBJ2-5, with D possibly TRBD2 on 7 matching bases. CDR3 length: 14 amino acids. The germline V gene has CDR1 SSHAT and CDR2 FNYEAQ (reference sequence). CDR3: CASSLARGLQTQYF. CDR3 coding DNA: TGTGCTAGCAGCTTAGCGCGGGGGCTGCAGACCCAGTACTTC.

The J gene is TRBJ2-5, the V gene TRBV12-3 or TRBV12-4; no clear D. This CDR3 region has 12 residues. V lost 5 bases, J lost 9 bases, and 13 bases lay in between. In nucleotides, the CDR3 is TGTGCCAGCAGTCCCTCGGGCGAGGCCCAGTACTTC. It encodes CASSPSGEAQYF.

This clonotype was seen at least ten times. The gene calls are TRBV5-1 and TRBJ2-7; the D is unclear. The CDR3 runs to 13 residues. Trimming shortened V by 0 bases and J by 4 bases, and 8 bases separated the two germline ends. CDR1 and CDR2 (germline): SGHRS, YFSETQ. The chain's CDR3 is CASSLASRYEQYF. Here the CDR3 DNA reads TGCGCCAGCAGCTTGGCGAGCAGGTACGAGCAGTACTTC.

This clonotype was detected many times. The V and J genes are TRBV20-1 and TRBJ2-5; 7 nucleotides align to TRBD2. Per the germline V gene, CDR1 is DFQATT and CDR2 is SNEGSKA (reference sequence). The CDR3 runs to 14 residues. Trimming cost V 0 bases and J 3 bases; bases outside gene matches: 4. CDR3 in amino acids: CSARDWSGEETQYF. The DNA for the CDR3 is TGCAGTGCTAGAGATTGGAGCGGGGAAGAGACCCAGTACTTC.

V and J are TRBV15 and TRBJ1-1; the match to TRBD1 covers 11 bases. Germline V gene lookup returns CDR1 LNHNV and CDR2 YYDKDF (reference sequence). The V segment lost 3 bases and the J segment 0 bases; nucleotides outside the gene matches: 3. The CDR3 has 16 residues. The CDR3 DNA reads TGTGCCACCAGCAGTGGGGACAGGGGGATGAACACTGAAGCTTTCTTT. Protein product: CATSSGDRGMNTEAFF.

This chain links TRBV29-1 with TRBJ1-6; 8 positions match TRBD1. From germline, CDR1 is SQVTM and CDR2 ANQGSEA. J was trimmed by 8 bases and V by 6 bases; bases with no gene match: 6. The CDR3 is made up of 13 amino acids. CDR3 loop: CSVQGAGDSPLHF. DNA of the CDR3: TGCAGCGTCCAGGGGGCAGGGGATTCACCCCTCCACTTT.

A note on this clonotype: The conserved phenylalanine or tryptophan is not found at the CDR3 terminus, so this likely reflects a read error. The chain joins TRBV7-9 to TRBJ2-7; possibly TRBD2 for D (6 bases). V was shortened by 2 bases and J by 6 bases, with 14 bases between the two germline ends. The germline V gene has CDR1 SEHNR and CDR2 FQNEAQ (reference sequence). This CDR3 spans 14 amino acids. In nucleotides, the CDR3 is TGTGCCAGCAGCTTAATAGCCGGGGACTGCGAGCAGTACCTC. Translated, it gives CASSLIAGDCEQYL.

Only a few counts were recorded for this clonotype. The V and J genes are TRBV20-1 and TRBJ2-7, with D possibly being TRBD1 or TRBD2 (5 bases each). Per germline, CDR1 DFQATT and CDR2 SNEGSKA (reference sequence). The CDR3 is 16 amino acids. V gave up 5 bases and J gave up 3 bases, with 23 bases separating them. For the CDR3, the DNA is TGCAGTGCTCACGCTACCCTAATCGGGGCGGGCTACGAGCAGTACTTC. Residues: CSAHATLIGAGYEQYF.

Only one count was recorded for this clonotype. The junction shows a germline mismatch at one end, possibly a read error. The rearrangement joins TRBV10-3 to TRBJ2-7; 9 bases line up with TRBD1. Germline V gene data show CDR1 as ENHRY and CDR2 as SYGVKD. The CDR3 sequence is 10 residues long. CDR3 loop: CAINPGQGDF. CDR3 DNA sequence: TGTGCCATCAATCCGGGACAGGGAGACTTC.

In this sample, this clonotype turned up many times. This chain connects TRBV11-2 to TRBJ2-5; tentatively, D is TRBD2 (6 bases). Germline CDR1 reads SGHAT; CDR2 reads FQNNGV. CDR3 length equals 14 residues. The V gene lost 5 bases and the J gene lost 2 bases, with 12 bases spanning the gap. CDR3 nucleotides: TGTGCCAGCAGCCCAAACAGCGGGCAAGAGACCCAGTACTTC. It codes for CASSPNSGQETQYF.

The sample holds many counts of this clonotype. The CDR3: CASSSGGFDQPQHF. The CDR3 DNA reads as TGCGCCAGCAGCTCCGGAGGATTTGATCAGCCCCAGCATTTT. The chain joins TRBV5-1 to TRBJ1-5; D is uncertain. This CDR3 region has 14 residues. Germline assignment: CDR1 SGHRS and CDR2 YFSETQ. Trimming left V 3 bases short and J 5 bases short, with 12 bases between.

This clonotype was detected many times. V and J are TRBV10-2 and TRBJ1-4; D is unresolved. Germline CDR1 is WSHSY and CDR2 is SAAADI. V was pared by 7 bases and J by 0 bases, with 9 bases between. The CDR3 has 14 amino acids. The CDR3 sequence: CASIKQSTNEKLFF. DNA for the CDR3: TGCGCCAGCATCAAACAGTCAACTAATGAAAAACTGTTTTTT.

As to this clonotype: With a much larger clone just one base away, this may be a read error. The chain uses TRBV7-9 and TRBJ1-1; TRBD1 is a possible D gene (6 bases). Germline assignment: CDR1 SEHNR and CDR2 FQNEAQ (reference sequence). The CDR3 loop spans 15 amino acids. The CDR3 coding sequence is TGTGCCAGCACCTTACTGGCGGGGGGGGACACTGAAGCTTCCTTT. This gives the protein CASTLLAGGDTEASF.

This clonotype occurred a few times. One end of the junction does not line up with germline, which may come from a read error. CDR3 in DNA: TGTGCCAGCAGCCAAGTAAGGGGCCGCTACGAGCAGTACTTC. Translating it yields CASSQVRGRYEQYF. The chain is built from TRBV4-1 and TRBJ2-7; perhaps TRBD1 as D (5 bases). This CDR3 is 14 amino acids long. Per the germline V gene, CDR1 is MGHRA and CDR2 is YSYEKL.